This record looks at one T cell receptor (beta chain) sequence and its context. No antigen is known for it. The CDR3 runs to 14 residues. CDR1 and CDR2 (germline): MNHEY, SMNVEV (reference sequence). With 5 bases removed from V and 6 bases from J, the gap between germline ends came to 15 bases. The record originates from a study of identical twins. Study-wide results and limits: The study found excess low generation probability among twin-shared out-of-frame alpha sequences. Reduced insertions were recorded for abundant cord blood beta clonotypes, with no such pattern in memory repertoires. Without tracking the same donors, conclusions rested on cross-sectional statistical analysis.

The authors used template switching to add a universal primer site and gave cDNA unique molecular identifiers. From the 5' RACE reads, TCRdb called clonotypes with MiXCR, one entry per CDR3 protein. This sample has roughly 1.6 million distinct CDR3 sequences, with about 30% found just once. The source material was cord blood. The chain links TRBV27 to TRBJ2-3; D possibly matches TRBD1 or TRBD2 (5 bases each). The receptor's source is a newborn girl in good health. CDR3 in amino acids: CASSQGPRWDTQYF. The CDR3 DNA sequence: TGTGCCAGCAGTCAGGGACCGAGGTGGGATACGCAGTATTTT.